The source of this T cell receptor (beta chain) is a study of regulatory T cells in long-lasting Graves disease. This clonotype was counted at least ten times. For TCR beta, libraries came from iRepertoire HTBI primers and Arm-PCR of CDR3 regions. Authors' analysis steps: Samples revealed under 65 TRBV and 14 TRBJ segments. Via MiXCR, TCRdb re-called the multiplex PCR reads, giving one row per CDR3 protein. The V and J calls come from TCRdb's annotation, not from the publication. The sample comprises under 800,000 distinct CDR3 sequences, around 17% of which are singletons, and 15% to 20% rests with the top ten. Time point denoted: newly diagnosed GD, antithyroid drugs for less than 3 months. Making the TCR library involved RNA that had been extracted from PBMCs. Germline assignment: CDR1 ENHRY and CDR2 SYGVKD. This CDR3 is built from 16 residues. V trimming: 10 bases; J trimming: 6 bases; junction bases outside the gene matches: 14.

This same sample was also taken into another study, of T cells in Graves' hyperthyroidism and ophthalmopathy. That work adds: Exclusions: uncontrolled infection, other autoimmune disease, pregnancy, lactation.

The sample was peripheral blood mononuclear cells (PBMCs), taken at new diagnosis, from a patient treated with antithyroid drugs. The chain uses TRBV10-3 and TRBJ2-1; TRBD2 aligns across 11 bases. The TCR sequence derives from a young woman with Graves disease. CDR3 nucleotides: TGTGCCACCGTTACTAGCGGGAGAGGGTCTGTCAATGAGCAGTTCTTC. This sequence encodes CATVTSGRGSVNEQFF.